These 8 T cell receptor beta chains were all obtained from the same sample, sequenced in a study of blood T cell repertoires in COVID-19 (dated by TCRdb to 2018 to 2020). The library was made by the immunoSEQ multiplex PCR assay. TCRdb took over this immuneACCESS table, retaining in-frame rearrangements with V and J assigned. Such tables are incomplete; in checked studies, under half of the missing clones stem from an unresolved V gene, and the remainder is unexplained. For this sample the table gives more than 60,000 clones, of which about nine tenths were detected only once. The ten largest clones take up about 7.1% of the sample. The sequenced sample consisted of peripheral blood. All receptors come from a human donor in a cohort sampled during active COVID-19.

This chain connects TRBV29-1 to TRBJ1-1; D uncertain. Germline values: CDR1 SQVTM, CDR2 ANQGSEA. V lost 5 bases, J lost 6 bases, and 10 bases lay in between. The CDR3 is made up of 11 amino acids. The CDR3 DNA reads as TGCAGCGTTCCGCAGTTCCCTGAAGCTTTCTTT. This sequence encodes CSVPQFPEAFF.

This rearrangement joins TRBV6-5 to TRBJ1-2; possible D gene TRBD1, 6 bases. The CDR3 covers 14 residues. The ends were cut back, 6 bases at V and 3 bases at J, with 14 bases in the middle. Germline assignment: CDR1 MNHEY and CDR2 SVGAGI. This CDR3 reads CASRPRTAHYGYTF. In DNA form, the CDR3 reads TGTGCCAGCAGACCCAGGACAGCCCACTATGGCTACACCTTC.

The gene calls are TRBV30 and TRBJ1-5; D call uncertain. Trimming stripped 0 bases from V and 0 bases from J, with 9 bases between. The CDR3 runs to 15 residues. Germline V gene data show CDR1 as GTSNPN and CDR2 as SVGIG (reference sequence). CDR3 residues: CAWSVGGFSNQPQHF. CDR3 bases: TGTGCCTGGAGTGTAGGAGGGTTTAGCAATCAGCCCCAGCATTTT.

In its sample, this clone was seen a few times. The chain couples TRBV4-3 to TRBJ1-2; TRBD1 might be the D (5 bases). The CDR3 sequence is 15 residues long. Deletions cut 4 bases from V and 4 bases from J, with 16 bases between. Germline values: CDR1 LGHNA, CDR2 YSLEER. The DNA of the CDR3 is TGCGCCAGCAGCCCTAGTTGGACACCCGCCTATGGCTACACCTTC. Translation gives CASSPSWTPAYGYTF.

The table lists this clone with a count of one. This rearrangement joins TRBV6-1 to TRBJ2-7; D uncertain. Trimming removed 2 bases at V and 2 bases at J, with 7 bases between. The CDR3 runs to 13 residues. Per germline, CDR1 MNHNS and CDR2 SASEGT. The CDR3 is CASSEPGPYEQYF. In DNA, the CDR3 is TGTGCCAGCAGTGAACCAGGTCCCTACGAGCAGTACTTC.

The chain has TRBV30 and TRBJ2-3; TRBD2 aligns across 7 bases. The CDR3 consists of 15 residues. The J segment lost 5 bases and the V segment lost 2 bases, leaving 10 bases of the junction unmatched. From germline, CDR1 is GTSNPN and CDR2 SVGIG (reference sequence). The CDR3 nucleotides read TGTGCCTGGAGTTTACGGGCGGGGGAACGAGATACGCAGTATTTT. This gives the protein CAWSLRAGERDTQYF. The full variable domain, its missing parts supplied by reference TRBV30 and TRBJ2-3, is SQTIHQWPATLVQPVGSPLSLECTVEGTSNPNLYWYRQAAGRGLQLLFYSVGIGQISSEVPQNLSASRPQDRQFILSSKKLLLSDSGFYLCAWSLRAGERDTQYFGPGTRLTVL.

The genes are TRBV6-6 and TRBJ2-1; TRBD2 matches at 8 bases. Germline V gene sequence: CDR1 MNHNY, CDR2 SVGAGI (reference sequence). There are 15 residues in the CDR3. V gave up 3 bases and J gave up 6 bases; unmatched junction bases: 7. CDR3 amino acids: CASSYSGGPRNEQFF. Written as DNA, the CDR3 is TGTGCCAGCAGTTATTCGGGGGGGCCCCGCAATGAGCAGTTCTTC.

The chain combines TRBV3-1 (or the pseudogene TRBV3-2) with TRBJ1-5; D is unresolved. The CDR3 runs 14 residues. The V and J ends lost 1 base and 4 bases respectively, with 8 bases between them. Germline assignment: CDR1 LGHDT and CDR2 YNNKEL (reference sequence). Here the CDR3 reads CASSQVRGNQPQHF. The CDR3 DNA follows: TGTGCCAGCAGCCAAGTCCGAGGGAATCAGCCCCAGCATTTT.